This T cell receptor beta chain derives from a study of cytotoxic CD8 clonotypes in ibrutinib-treated CLL. TCRdb's copy holds only in-frame clones and misses some; the assay was immunoSEQ multiplex PCR. The sample contains over 120,000 clones, over 75% of which appear only once. This clone appeared a few times. V lost 7 bases and J lost 3, with 12 bases in between. CDR1 is SGHAT, CDR2 FQNNGV, per germline. This CDR3 region has 13 residues. This sequence joins TRBV11-2 and TRBJ1-2; D might be TRBD1 (5 bases). This receptor was obtained from a human donor with chronic lymphocytic leukemia. The starting material was PBMCs, obtained after 36 months of ibrutinib treatment. DNA of the CDR3: TGTGCCAGCATCGGGACCGCTGACTATGGCTACACCTTC. Encoded protein: CASIGTADYGYTF.